The 16 T cell receptor beta chains below were found in one sample sequenced in a study of cytotoxic CD8 clonotypes in ibrutinib-treated CLL. The data were produced by immunoSEQ multiplex PCR, yet TCRdb's version contains in-frame clones alone and is incomplete. This table holds roughly 250,000 clones, under 75% found once. Here the sequenced sample was PBMCs, taken after 24 months of ibrutinib treatment. The receptors were gathered from a human donor with chronic lymphocytic leukemia.

The table lists this clone with a few counts. The chain recombines TRBV9 with TRBJ2-3, with D possibly TRBD2 on 6 matching bases. The CDR3 has 14 residues. Germline V CDR1 and CDR2: SGDLS, YYNGEE. The ends were cut back, 4 bases at V and 0 bases at J, with 9 bases in the middle. For the CDR3, the DNA is TGTGCCAGCAGCACTGGGACTAGCACAGATACGCAGTATTTT. Translating it yields CASSTGTSTDTQYF.

In DNA form, the CDR3 reads TGCGCCAGCAGCTTGGCCTTCGGCAGGACTCTTATCTACGAGCAGTACTTC. Amino acids: CASSLAFGRTLIYEQYF. This sequence joins TRBV5-1 and TRBJ2-7, with D possibly being TRBD2 (5 bases). The CDR3 totals 17 residues. Trimming stripped 0 bases from V and 3 bases from J, with 19 bases between. Germline loops: CDR1 SGHRS, CDR2 YFSETQ.

The chain uses TRBV9 and TRBJ2-1; D is undetermined. Germline V gene data show CDR1 as SGDLS and CDR2 as YYNGEE. Between the trimmed V and J ends, which lost 4 bases and 6 bases, there was a span of 11 bases. The CDR3 covers 13 residues. Written as DNA, the CDR3 is TGTGCCAGCAGCCCAACGGACCGCAATGAGCAGTTCTTC. Its protein is CASSPTDRNEQFF.

This chain uses TRBV2 with TRBJ2-3; 16 nucleotides line up with TRBD2. The CDR3 is 17 amino acids. Germline CDR1 and CDR2: SNHLY and FYNNEI. Unmatched junction bases numbered 7, after V lost 6 bases and J lost 4 bases. CDR3 coding DNA: TGTGCCAGCAGCGCTACGGGACTAGCGGGAGGGCCAGATACGCAGTATTTT. This codes for CASSATGLAGGPDTQYF.

This chain joins TRBV13 and TRBJ2-7; possibly TRBD2 for D (6 bases). Germline values: CDR1 PRHDT, CDR2 FYEKMQ (reference sequence). CDR3 length: 14 amino acids. Trimming removed 1 base from V and 4 bases from J, with 11 bases in between. The CDR3 DNA reads TGTGCCAGCAGCTTAGATCCTAGCGTGTACGAGCAGTACTTC. Its protein is CASSLDPSVYEQYF.

The chain combines TRBV15 with TRBJ2-5, with D hard to call. V was clipped by 2 bases and J by 5 bases, with 6 bases between them. CDR3 length equals 12 residues. Germline V gives CDR1 LNHNV, CDR2 YYDKDF (reference sequence). The CDR3 is CATSRPRETQYF. The CDR3 DNA reads as TGTGCCACCAGCAGACCTCGGGAGACCCAGTACTTC.

This chain joins TRBV30 and TRBJ1-5; the D is unclear. The CDR3 length is 16 residues. V was shortened by 0 bases and J by 4 bases, with 16 bases between the two germline ends. CDR1 and CDR2 from the germline V gene are GTSNPN and SVGIG (reference sequence). CDR3 nucleotide sequence: TGTGCCTGGAGTGTTGCAGGAAGCCGACCGAATCAGCCCCAGCATTTT. Its translation: CAWSVAGSRPNQPQHF. Full variable domain (missing parts from reference TRBV30 and TRBJ1-5): SQTIHQWPATLVQPVGSPLSLECTVEGTSNPNLYWYRQAAGRGLQLLFYSVGIGQISSEVPQNLSASRPQDRQFILSSKKLLLSDSGFYLCAWSVAGSRPNQPQHFGDGTRLSIL.

V is TRBV6-4 and J is TRBJ2-2; 10 positions agree with TRBD1. The CDR3 totals 17 residues. Looked up from germline, CDR1 is MRHNA and CDR2 is SNTAGT. Trimming took 6 bases from V and 3 from J; bases not matched to a gene: 10. The CDR3 nucleotides read TGTGCCAGCAGGTGGACAGGGGGTAAATTGGACACCGGGGAGCTGTTTTTT. Protein product: CASRWTGGKLDTGELFF.

The gene calls are TRBV6-5 and TRBJ1-3; tentatively, D is TRBD1 (6 bases). This CDR3 spans 14 amino acids. CDR1 and CDR2 (germline): MNHEY, SVGAGI. Between the trimmed V and J ends, which lost 6 bases and 0 bases, there was a span of 9 bases. The CDR3 DNA reads TGTGCCAGCAGGAGGGGGACCTCTGGAAACACCATATATTTT. Protein: CASRRGTSGNTIYF.

V is TRBV7-2 and J is TRBJ2-4; 9 nucleotides agree with TRBD2. The CDR3 length is 15 residues. Germline CDR1 and CDR2: SGHTA and FQGNSA. Germline trimming cut 5 bases from V and 6 bases from J; bases unmatched to any gene: 8. The CDR3 here is CASSPPFSGGNIQYF. CDR3 bases: TGTGCCAGCAGCCCCCCCTTTAGCGGGGGAAACATTCAGTACTTC.

V usage is TRBV19 and J usage is TRBJ1-1; D gene uncertain. V was shortened by 5 bases and J by 1 base, with 8 bases between the two germline ends. The CDR3 consists of 13 residues. In germline, CDR1 is LNHDA, CDR2 SQIVND (reference sequence). The CDR3 nucleotides read TGTGCCAGTAGTGCAGGTTGGAACACTGAAGCTTTCTTT. It encodes CASSAGWNTEAFF. The variable domain in full, with the rest retrieved from reference TRBV19 and TRBJ1-1, is DGGITQSPKYLFRKEGQNVTLSCEQNLNHDAMYWYRQDPGQGLRLIYYSQIVNDFQKGDIAEGYSVSREKKESFPLTVTSAQKNPTAFYLCASSAGWNTEAFFGQGTRLTVV.

This clone occurred a few times. J is TRBJ1-2 and V is TRBV10-3, with 7 bases aligning to TRBD1. This CDR3 spans 15 amino acids. Germline trimming cut 0 bases from V and 4 bases from J; bases unmatched to any gene: 5. The germline V gene has CDR1 ENHRY and CDR2 SYGVKD. CDR3 nucleotide sequence: TGTGCCATCAGTGAGTCCTGGGACAGTTTCTATGGCTACACCTTC. Its protein product is CAISESWDSFYGYTF.

The rearrangement links TRBV6-5 to TRBJ2-7; 8 bases are shared with TRBD2. The CDR3 covers 15 residues. Germline assignment: CDR1 MNHEY and CDR2 SVGAGI. Trimming removed 6 bases from V and 6 bases from J; junction bases left unmatched: 13. The CDR3 DNA reads as TGTGCCAGCAGCCGGGGAGCGGGAGCAGGTCGCGAGCAGTACTTC. This sequence encodes CASSRGAGAGREQYF.

With respect to this clone: The junction and the germline gene differ at one end; a read error may be behind it. For the CDR3, the DNA is TGTGCCAGCAGCTTAGCGCTCCGAGGGAACGCCGGGGAGCTGTTTTTT. Translation gives CASSLALRGNAGELFF. The gene calls are TRBV7-9 and TRBJ2-2, with TRBD2 as a possible D gene (5 bases). The CDR3 has 16 amino acids. Looked up from germline, CDR1 is SEHNR and CDR2 is FQNEAQ (reference sequence).

The chain links TRBV28 to TRBJ2-7, with D tentatively TRBD1 or TRBD2 (5 bases each). Trimming removed 6 bases at V and 7 bases at J, with 19 bases between. The length of the CDR3 is 14 residues. CDR1 and CDR2 (germline): MDHEN, SYDVKM. Here the CDR3 reads CASSWGRILREQYF. The CDR3, as DNA: TGTGCCAGCAGCTGGGGACGGATACTACGAGAGCAGTACTTC.

The sample holds a few counts of this clone. The chain uses TRBV10-2 and TRBJ1-2, with unresolved D. The V gene's germline CDR1 is WSHSY and CDR2 SAAADI. Trimming removed 4 bases at V and 4 bases at J, with 7 bases between. CDR3 length equals 12 residues. CDR3 sequence (DNA): TGCGCCAGCAGTGTCGAGAGCTATGGCTACACCTTC. This translates into CASSVESYGYTF.